This T cell receptor (beta chain) was sequenced for a study of CD8 T cells in ankylosing spondylitis. Study-level points and caveats: Ankylosing spondylitis blood appeared to be characterized by a TCR beta motif of 7 to 9 highly homologous variants. Previously reported in reactive arthritis synovial fluid and blood were some of the motif variants. Researchers reportedly found disease-linked clones significantly enriched in matched ankylosing spondylitis synovial fluid.

The length of the CDR3 is 15 residues. The V end was cut by 0 bases, the J end by 4 bases, with 12 bases between. Germline values: CDR1 SGHRS, CDR2 YFSETQ. Making use of molecular barcodes, quantitative 5'-RACE generated TCR beta libraries. TCRdb analysed the 5' RACE reads with MiXCR anew, one entry per CDR3 protein. The repertoire holds roughly 300,000 distinct CDR3 sequences, with around 7.6% as singletons. In this sample, this clonotype turned up many times. Its antigen is not identified. The clonotype was recovered from a male donor with ankylosing spondylitis. The sequenced sample consisted of blood, either unsorted or a sorted T cell fraction (not recorded which). The chain links TRBV5-1 to TRBJ2-3, with a tentative D call TRBD1 (6 bases). CDR3 loop: CASSLEQGSSDTQYF. In DNA, the CDR3 is TGCGCCAGCAGCTTGGAGCAGGGGAGCTCAGATACGCAGTATTTT.